This TCR beta chain was profiled in a study of blood T cell repertoires in COVID-19. This CDR3 is built from 14 residues. The germline gives CDR1 SNHLY, CDR2 FYNNEI. Trimming left V 6 bases short and J 4 bases short, with 13 bases between. The data were produced by immunoSEQ multiplex PCR, yet TCRdb's version contains in-frame clones alone and is incomplete. The table has 250,000 to 350,000 clones, about 90% seen once. This chain uses TRBV2 with TRBJ1-5; D call uncertain. The TCR sequence derives from a woman aged 50 to 60 who had recovered from COVID-19. The source material was peripheral blood. The DNA of the CDR3 is TGTGCCAGCAGGGCCGGGTCTAGTAATCAGCCCCAGCATTTT. Amino acids: CASRAGSSNQPQHF.